In its sample, the clone carrying this TCR beta chain was seen once. Its antigen is unknown. Clones were read by immunoSEQ multiplex PCR, and TCRdb kept only the in-frame ones, dropping some. The table has some 27,000 clones, about 70% seen once; the top ten hold around 21%. The data are from a study of CD4 T cells in relation to SARS-CoV-2 and coronaviruses. Study in general: After nine to eleven days of antigen culture, PBMC TCR beta CDR3s were sequenced. Controls used an HIV-1 Nef peptide pool or no peptide.

Before the COVID-19 pandemic, during about 2011-2019, CD4+ T cells were taken from unexposed donors. CD4+ T cells were isolated from the cells after 10 days of culture. Fresh IL-2 medium replaced half the medium on days 3 and 7. Findings of the study overall: This crossreactivity analysis covered spike protein alone, no other viral proteins.

This TCR derives from a human donor in good health. Input material: CD4+ T cells from PBMCs, cultured in vitro.

CDR3 in amino acids: CASTTGQGLAGELFF. The CDR3 DNA is TGTGCCAGTACGACGGGACAGGGTCTCGCCGGGGAGCTGTTTTTT. This rearrangement joins TRBV19 to TRBJ2-2; the match to TRBD1 covers 9 bases. V shed 7 bases and J 6 bases; nucleotides not matched to a gene: 9. The CDR3 sequence is 15 residues long. Germline V gene lookup returns CDR1 LNHDA and CDR2 SQIVND (reference sequence).